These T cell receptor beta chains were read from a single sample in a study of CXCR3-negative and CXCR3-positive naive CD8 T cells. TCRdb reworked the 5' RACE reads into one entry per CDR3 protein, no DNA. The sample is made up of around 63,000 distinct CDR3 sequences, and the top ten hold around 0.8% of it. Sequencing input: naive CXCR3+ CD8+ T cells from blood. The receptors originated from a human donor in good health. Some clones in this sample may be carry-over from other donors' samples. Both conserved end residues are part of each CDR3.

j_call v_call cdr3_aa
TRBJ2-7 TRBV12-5 CASGQGLAGNEQYF
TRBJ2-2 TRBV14 CASSQDVVWTGNTGELFF
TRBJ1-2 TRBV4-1 CASSLDKEAGVLLSGYTF
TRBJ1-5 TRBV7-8 CASSLRPGEPQHF
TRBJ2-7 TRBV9 CASSLSGTSWVGQYF
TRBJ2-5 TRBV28 CASSKNRGQETQYF
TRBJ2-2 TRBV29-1 CSVEDRATGELFF
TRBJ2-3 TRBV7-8 CASSPGTSAQDTQYF
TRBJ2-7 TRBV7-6 CASSPRPGENYEQYF
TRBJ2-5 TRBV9 CASSPRTGEGRETQYF
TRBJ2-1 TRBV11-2 CASSLRQEINNEQFF
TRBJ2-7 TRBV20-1 CSARGERETYEQYF
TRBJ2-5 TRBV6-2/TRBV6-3 CASSTVTSVLSRETQYF
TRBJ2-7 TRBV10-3 CAISPSTGGISYEQYF
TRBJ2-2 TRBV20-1 CSARDWSGAVINTGELFF
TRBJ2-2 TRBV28 CASSFWGQTDTGELFF
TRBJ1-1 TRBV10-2 CASSERAPEAFF
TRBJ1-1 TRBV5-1 CASSLQGDTEAFF
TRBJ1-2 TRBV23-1 CACSGRSYNYGYTF
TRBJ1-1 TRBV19 CASSMGQGLITEAFF
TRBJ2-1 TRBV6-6 CASSYIAGGNNEQFF
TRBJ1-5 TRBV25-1 CASSDLRTGDGQPQHF
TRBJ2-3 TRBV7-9 CASRRLSTDTQYF
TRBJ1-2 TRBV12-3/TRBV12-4 CASSLGANYGYTF
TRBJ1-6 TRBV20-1 CSARDWIQGSYNSPLHF
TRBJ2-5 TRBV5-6 CASSLVAGKRGETQYF
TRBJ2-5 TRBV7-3 CASSLNGGSYQETQYF
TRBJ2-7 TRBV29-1 CSVEWEDYEQYF
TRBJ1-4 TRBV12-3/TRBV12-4 CASSYRQENNEKLFF